What follows are 22 T cell receptor beta chains derived from one specimen sequenced in a study of blood T cell repertoires in COVID-19. The data were produced by immunoSEQ multiplex PCR, yet TCRdb's version contains in-frame clones alone and is incomplete. The repertoire holds 100,000 to 150,000 clones, with 86% as singletons. The source material was peripheral blood. Receptor source: a woman in her seventies with COVID-19, enrolled during active disease.

By share, this clone ranks as medium-sized. The chain joins TRBV10-3 to TRBJ1-5; 7 bases line up with TRBD1. CDR1 and CDR2 from the germline V gene are ENHRY and SYGVKD. CDR3 length: 14 residues. Trimming removed 10 bases from V and 3 bases from J; junction bases left unmatched: 9. In nucleotides, the CDR3 is TGTGCCACGGGAACAGGGGATCCCAATCAGCCCCAGCATTTT. Translating it yields CATGTGDPNQPQHF.

V gene TRBV2 combines with J gene TRBJ1-1; possible D gene TRBD1, 5 bases. CDR3 length equals 11 residues. Germline assignment: CDR1 SNHLY and CDR2 FYNNEI. Trimming took off 6 bases at V and 8 bases at J, with 10 bases between the two ends. The CDR3 spells CASSGGGEAFF. The CDR3 nucleotides are TGTGCCAGCAGCGGGGGAGGAGAAGCTTTCTTT.

The J gene is TRBJ1-1, the V gene TRBV29-1, with D unresolved. Trimming took off 3 bases at V and 1 base at J, with 6 bases between the two ends. CDR1 and CDR2 from the germline V gene are SQVTM and ANQGSEA. The CDR3 is 12 amino acids. The CDR3 bases are TGCAGCGTTGACGGGGAGAACACTGAAGCTTTCTTT. This codes for CSVDGENTEAFF.

The V gene is TRBV24-1, the J gene TRBJ1-5; D is ambiguous. The CDR3 covers 19 residues. The ends were cut back, 5 bases at V and 0 bases at J, with 22 bases in the middle. CDR1 is KGHDR and CDR2 is SFDVKD in the germline V gene. The CDR3 nucleotides are TGTGCCACCAGTGTAGATCGTGGTCTTGAGGAAAATAGCAATCAGCCCCAGCATTTT. This codes for CATSVDRGLEENSNQPQHF.

The chain couples TRBV3-1 (or the pseudogene TRBV3-2) to TRBJ2-1; maybe TRBD2 (7 bases). Germline V gives CDR1 LGHDT, CDR2 YNNKEL (reference sequence). This CDR3 contains 13 residues. V gave up 4 bases and J gave up 12 bases, with 16 bases separating them. CDR3 sequence: CASSPSRGGGQFF. CDR3 nucleotide sequence: TGTGCCAGCAGCCCGAGCCGGGGAGGGGGGCAGTTCTTC.

The rearrangement links TRBV5-1 to TRBJ1-1, with TRBD1 matching over 8 bases. Germline V gene sequence: CDR1 SGHRS, CDR2 YFSETQ. The CDR3 length is 13 residues. V was pared by 5 bases and J by 5 bases, with 5 bases of the junction left unmatched. In DNA, the CDR3 is TGCGCCAGCAGGGCTCAGGGGGCGACTGAAGCTTTCTTT. As protein: CASRAQGATEAFF.

This chain joins TRBV7-9 and TRBJ2-5; 12 bases are a match to TRBD2. The ends lost 1 base at V and 5 bases at J; junction bases unmatched: 11. The CDR3 consists of 18 residues. Germline CDR1 and CDR2: SEHNR and FQNEAQ (reference sequence). In nucleotides, the CDR3 is TGTGCCAGCAGCTTAGTACTAGCGGGGGGCGGGATCCCGGAGACCCAGTACTTC. As protein: CASSLVLAGGGIPETQYF.

V gene TRBV5-1 combines with J gene TRBJ1-1, with TRBD1 matching over 8 bases. Germline V lookup: CDR1 SGHRS, CDR2 YFSETQ. V trimming: 3 bases; J trimming: 11 bases; junction bases outside the gene matches: 12. This CDR3 has 14 amino acids. CDR3 sequence: CASSSTAGGERAFF. CDR3 bases: TGCGCCAGCAGCTCCACGGCAGGGGGCGAGAGGGCTTTCTTT.

The J gene is TRBJ2-2, the V gene TRBV7-8; D perhaps matches TRBD1 (6 bases). CDR1 is SGHVS and CDR2 is FQNEAQ in the germline V gene. This CDR3 comprises 15 residues. V lost 6 bases and J lost 2, with 13 bases in between. The CDR3 nucleotides read TGTGCCAGCAGAGGAACCGGGACAAACACCGGGGAGCTGTTTTTT. It is translated as CASRGTGTNTGELFF. Together with reference TRBV7-8 and TRBJ2-2, the CDR3 gives the full variable domain: GAGVSQSPRYKVAKRGQDVALRCDPISGHVSLFWYQQALGQGPEFLTYFQNEAQLDKSGLPSDRFFAERPEGSVSTLKIQRTQQEDSAVYLCASRGTGTNTGELFFGEGSRLTVL.

This sequence joins TRBV19 and TRBJ1-6; D is unclear. Germline-derived CDR1 and CDR2 are LNHDA and SQIVND (reference sequence). The CDR3 extends over 13 amino acids. The V gene lost 6 bases and the J gene lost 7 bases, with 10 bases spanning the gap. CDR3 DNA: TGTGCCAGTAGACGACGGGAAAATTCACCCCTCCACTTT. Translation gives CASRRRENSPLHF.

This clone showed up just once. The genes are TRBV7-9 and TRBJ1-4, with 9 bases aligning to TRBD1. This CDR3 has 15 residues. Germline lookup yields CDR1 SEHNR and CDR2 FQNEAQ (reference sequence). The V gene end was trimmed by 6 bases and the J gene end by 2 bases; junction bases not matched to a gene: 4. In nucleotides, the CDR3 is TGTGCCAGCAGTGACAGGGGGGCGACTAATGAAAAACTGTTTTTT. Residues: CASSDRGATNEKLFF.

The chain has TRBV7-2 and TRBJ1-5; no reliable D call. V shed 4 bases and J shed 3 bases, with 13 bases lying between them. This CDR3 contains 15 residues. Germline V gene sequence: CDR1 SGHTA, CDR2 FQGNSA. CDR3 bases: TGTGCCAGCAGCTCGTTTCACACGTACAATCAGCCCCAGCATTTT. Amino acids: CASSSFHTYNQPQHF.

The chain has TRBV5-1 and TRBJ1-1, with 8 positions matching TRBD1. Germline V CDR1 and CDR2: SGHRS, YFSETQ. This CDR3 spans 15 amino acids. Germline trimming cut 2 bases from V and 1 base from J; bases unmatched to any gene: 4. Here the CDR3 DNA reads TGCGCCAGCAGCTTAAAACAGGGGGAGAACACTGAAGCTTTCTTT. Its translation: CASSLKQGENTEAFF.

V gene TRBV19 combines with J gene TRBJ1-2; 12 bases match TRBD1. Per germline, CDR1 LNHDA and CDR2 SQIVND (reference sequence). V lost 4 bases to trimming and J lost 4 bases; unmatched junction nucleotides: 7. CDR3 size: 16 residues. The CDR3 DNA reads TGTGCCAGTAGTACGCCCGGGACAGGGGGCCGCTATGGCTACACCTTC. Its protein is CASSTPGTGGRYGYTF.

The rearrangement links TRBV4-1 to TRBJ2-5; 7 bases agree with TRBD2. This CDR3 is built from 16 residues. The ends lost 4 bases at V and 5 bases at J; junction bases unmatched: 13. Germline-derived CDR1 and CDR2 are MGHRA and YSYEKL. CDR3 sequence reads: CASSRIGGRGPETQYF. The CDR3 coding sequence is TGCGCCAGCAGCCGCATAGGTGGGAGGGGTCCGGAGACCCAGTACTTC.

The V and J genes are TRBV5-1 and TRBJ2-3; 12 bases are a match to TRBD2. The germline gives CDR1 SGHRS, CDR2 YFSETQ. Trimming took 5 bases from V and 5 from J; bases not matched to a gene: 9. The CDR3 is 16 amino acids. As DNA, the CDR3 is TGCGCCAGCAGTTACCGGACTAGCGGGGCAGGAGATACGCAGTATTTT. Its translation: CASSYRTSGAGDTQYF.

The V and J genes are TRBV2 and TRBJ2-1; 8 bases line up with TRBD2. The J segment lost 7 bases and the V segment lost 5 bases, leaving 13 bases of the junction unmatched. The CDR3 is 16 amino acids. CDR1 is SNHLY and CDR2 is FYNNEI in the germline V gene. The CDR3 nucleotides are TGTGCCAGCAGTCTCTCAGCGGGGGTGTCTTCAAATGAGCAGTTCTTC. This gives the protein CASSLSAGVSSNEQFF.

The chain has TRBV5-4 and TRBJ2-2; tentative D call: TRBD1 (5 bases). Trimming pared 0 bases from V and 0 bases from J, leaving 9 bases between. CDR1 and CDR2 from the germline V gene are SGHNT and YYREEE (reference sequence). The CDR3 spans 16 residues. CDR3 protein: CASSLAVTANTGELFF. The CDR3 nucleotides are TGTGCCAGCAGCTTGGCCGTGACAGCGAACACCGGGGAGCTGTTTTTT. Full variable domain (rest looked up from reference TRBV5-4 and TRBJ2-2): ETGVTQSPTHLIKTRGQQVTLRCSSQSGHNTVSWYQQALGQGPQFIFQYYREEENGRGNFPPRFSGLQFPNYSSELNVNALELDDSALYLCASSLAVTANTGELFFGEGSRLTVL.

The chain's CDR3 is CASSPLDSYQETQYF. The DNA of the CDR3 is TGTGCCAGCTCACCACTGGACAGCTACCAAGAGACCCAGTACTTC. The gene calls are TRBV18 and TRBJ2-5, with D tentatively TRBD1 (6 bases). The CDR3 has 15 residues. V gave up 1 base and J gave up 0 bases, with 9 bases separating them. The germline CDR1 and CDR2 sequences are KGHSH and LQKENI.

This clone was counted a few times. V and J are TRBV14 and TRBJ2-2; D remains ambiguous. V dropped 2 bases and J dropped 8 bases, with 9 bases sitting between them. CDR1 is SGHDN and CDR2 is FVKESK in the germline V gene. The CDR3 sequence is 13 residues long. The CDR3 loop reads CASSQRGRGELFF. The CDR3 DNA sequence: TGTGCCAGCAGCCAACGAGGAAGAGGGGAGCTGTTTTTT. The full variable domain, with the rest looked up from reference TRBV14 and TRBJ2-2, is EAGVTQFPSHSVIEKGQTVTLRCDPISGHDNLYWYRRVMGKEIKFLLHFVKESKQDESGMPNNRFLAERTGGTYSTLKVQPAELEDSGVYFCASSQRGRGELFFGEGSRLTVL.

The chain recombines TRBV28 with TRBJ2-2; D may be TRBD1 (6 bases). The germline V gene has CDR1 MDHEN and CDR2 SYDVKM. V lost 10 bases, J lost 0 bases, and 12 bases lay in between. The length of the CDR3 is 14 residues. The CDR3: CATLRTANTGELFF. The CDR3 nucleotides read TGTGCCACCCTACGGACAGCGAACACCGGGGAGCTGTTTTTT.

This rearrangement joins TRBV7-9 to TRBJ2-7; D gene unclear. The V and J ends lost 2 bases and 3 bases respectively, with 11 bases between them. Germline assignment: CDR1 SEHNR and CDR2 FQNEAQ (reference sequence). This CDR3 region has 14 residues. DNA for the CDR3: TGTGCCAGCAGCTTATATCCAGGATTCTACGAGCAGTACTTC. This codes for CASSLYPGFYEQYF.